A selection of T cell receptor beta chains follows, all from one sample in a study of blood T cells in healthy people across ages. A single record per CDR3 protein comes from TCRdb applying MiXCR to the 5' RACE reads. The sample shows approximately 690,000 distinct CDR3 sequences, roughly 58% of them seen only once. Material for sequencing was blood. All receptors derive from a man aged 55 to 70 in good health. The CDR3 runs from the conserved cysteine through the conserved F or W. Each record gives: J gene, V gene, D gene, clone size, CDR3 protein, CDR3 DNA. D genes are given only for firm matches. For some rows the clone size is stated as once, few or many, or as a class when expanded; others skip it.

J gene: TRBJ2-5
V gene: TRBV20-1
D gene: TRBD2
clone size: -
CDR3 protein: CSARDWAAGGPPQETQYF
CDR3 DNA: TGCAGTGCTAGAGATTGGGCAGCGGGGGGTCCCCCACAAGAGACCCAGTACTTC

J gene: TRBJ2-7
V gene: TRBV11-2
D gene: -
clone size: -
CDR3 protein: CASSFPKGGEQYF
CDR3 DNA: TGTGCCAGCAGCTTCCCGAAGGGTGGCGAGCAGTACTTC

J gene: TRBJ2-5
V gene: TRBV11-2
D gene: TRBD1
clone size: few
CDR3 protein: CASSPQTGQGNQETQYF
CDR3 DNA: TGTGCCAGCAGCCCCCAAACGGGACAGGGGAACCAAGAGACCCAGTACTTC

J gene: TRBJ1-6
V gene: TRBV7-2
D gene: -
clone size: few
CDR3 protein: CASRLDVSSYNSPLHF
CDR3 DNA: TGTGCCAGCAGATTGGACGTTAGCTCCTATAATTCACCCCTCCACTTT

J gene: TRBJ2-7
V gene: TRBV20-1
D gene: TRBD1
clone size: few
CDR3 protein: CSARGQGPYEQYF
CDR3 DNA: TGCAGTGCTAGGGGACAGGGGCCCTACGAGCAGTACTTC

J gene: TRBJ2-6
V gene: TRBV6-2/TRBV6-3
D gene: -
clone size: -
CDR3 protein: CAGSDSPTGLLSGANVLTF
CDR3 DNA: TGTGCCGGCAGTGACTCACCTACGGGACTCCTCTCTGGGGCCAACGTCCTGACTTTC

J gene: TRBJ2-1
V gene: TRBV20-1
D gene: TRBD2
clone size: -
CDR3 protein: CSASLAGEETQFF
CDR3 DNA: TGCAGTGCTAGCCTAGCGGGGGAGGAGACCCAGTTCTTC

J gene: TRBJ2-1
V gene: TRBV29-1
D gene: TRBD2
clone size: -
CDR3 protein: CCGGLGYNEQFF
CDR3 DNA: TGCTGCGGGGGACTAGGCTACAATGAGCAGTTCTTC

J gene: TRBJ2-5
V gene: TRBV20-1
D gene: TRBD2
clone size: -
CDR3 protein: CSATNRGGETQYF
CDR3 DNA: TGCAGTGCTACCAATCGCGGGGGTGAGACCCAGTACTTC

J gene: TRBJ2-3
V gene: TRBV9
D gene: TRBD2
clone size: -
CDR3 protein: CASSFSGAGGSDTQYF
CDR3 DNA: TGTGCCAGCAGCTTCTCGGGGGCGGGGGGTTCAGATACGCAGTATTTT

J gene: TRBJ2-1
V gene: TRBV9
D gene: TRBD2
clone size: -
CDR3 protein: CASSPRGLAGGYNEQFF
CDR3 DNA: TGTGCCAGCAGCCCCCGGGGACTAGCGGGGGGGTACAATGAGCAGTTCTTC

J gene: TRBJ1-2
V gene: TRBV20-1
D gene: -
clone size: -
CDR3 protein: CSATAPSVGYTF
CDR3 DNA: TGCAGTGCAACCGCTCCCAGCGTTGGCTACACCTTC

J gene: TRBJ2-5
V gene: TRBV27
D gene: -
clone size: few
CDR3 protein: CASSPATLGETQYF
CDR3 DNA: TGTGCCAGCAGTCCGGCGACCTTGGGGGAGACCCAGTACTTC

J gene: TRBJ2-5
V gene: TRBV4-2
D gene: TRBD2
clone size: few
CDR3 protein: CASSQDRLAGGRETQYF
CDR3 DNA: TGTGCCAGCAGCCAAGATAGACTAGCGGGGGGTAGGGAGACCCAGTACTTC

J gene: TRBJ1-4
V gene: TRBV2
D gene: -
clone size: once
CDR3 protein: CASSVTGGHGEKLFF
CDR3 DNA: TGTGCCAGCAGCGTCACGGGAGGCCACGGGGAAAAACTGTTTTTT

J gene: TRBJ1-5
V gene: TRBV28
D gene: -
clone size: -
CDR3 protein: CASSGVYQPQHF
CDR3 DNA: TGTGCCAGCAGCGGGGTCTATCAGCCCCAGCATTTT

J gene: TRBJ2-1
V gene: TRBV12-3/TRBV12-4
D gene: TRBD2
clone size: -
CDR3 protein: CASSWAGGGWNEQFF
CDR3 DNA: TGTGCCAGCAGTTGGGCGGGGGGGGGATGGAATGAGCAGTTCTTC